This TCR beta chain was profiled in a study of T-cell memory formation after mild COVID-19. Study results and limitations: Shrinking CD4+ clones resided mostly in CM and EM, and CD8+ ones in EMRA.

This CDR3 comprises 13 residues. Germline lookup yields CDR1 SGHTA and CDR2 FQGNSA. Trimming left V 5 bases short and J 2 bases short, with 10 bases between. A 5'RACE reaction primed in the constant segment made cDNA libraries of TCR alpha and TCR beta, and these carried sample barcodes and UMIs. TCRdb fed the 5' RACE reads into MiXCR, producing one record per CDR3 protein. The top ten clones hold about a fifth of a sample with approximately 290,000 distinct CDR3 sequences, about 15% of them seen once. This clonotype showed up just a few times. Antigen unknown. Material for sequencing was PBMCs or a T cell subset sorted from them (not recorded which). The J gene is TRBJ2-7, the V gene TRBV7-2; D is unclear. The TCR comes from a man aged 18 to 30 who had mild COVID-19 (a few samples of this study predate the infection). Cell type and time point are not known. The DNA for the CDR3 is TGTGCCAGCAGCCCCACCGGAACCTACGAGCAGTACGTC. Protein sequence: CASSPTGTYEQYV.